Presented here are 32 T cell receptor beta chains from one specimen sequenced in a study of molecular identifiers for immune sequencing clone quantification. TCRdb reanalysed the PCR reads using MiXCR and keeps one entry per CDR3 protein. The data contain around 100,000 distinct CDR3 sequences, roughly 38% of them singletons. Sequences were obtained from naive CD8+ T cells from blood, with Jurkat cell RNA spiked in. Sample subset: FACS-sorted CD8+CD4-CCR7+CD45RA+ naive T cells. Every receptor here comes from a human donor in good health. Some libraries in this study had Jurkat cell RNA spiked in.

The chain employs TRBV7-2 and TRBJ2-4; D is unclear. V gave up 8 bases and J gave up 3 bases, with 11 bases separating them. The CDR3 totals 13 residues. Per germline, CDR1 SGHTA and CDR2 FQGNSA. As DNA, the CDR3 is TGTGCCAGCGTAGGGTGGGACAAAAACATTCAGTACTTC. It specifies CASVGWDKNIQYF.

This clonotype was seen more than once but under ten times. The chain couples TRBV27 to TRBJ2-5; the match to TRBD2 covers 9 bases. With 7 bases clipped from V and 2 bases from J, the junction kept 14 bases outside the gene matches. The CDR3 is 17 residues long. Germline CDR1 is MNHEY and CDR2 is SMNVEV (reference sequence). The CDR3 DNA reads TGTGCCAGCAAACATTTCCCGCTAGCGGGGAAACAAGAGACCCAGTACTTC. This translates into CASKHFPLAGKQETQYF.

The V and J genes are TRBV11-1 and TRBJ1-1; D possibly corresponds to TRBD1 (6 bases). Germline CDR1 reads SGHAT; CDR2 reads FQDESV (reference sequence). V lost 0 bases, J lost 4 bases, and 15 bases lay in between. The CDR3 runs 16 residues. CDR3 amino acids: CASSLALGGLGTEAFF. The CDR3, as DNA: TGTGCCAGCAGCTTAGCGCTGGGGGGCTTGGGCACTGAAGCTTTCTTT.

This clonotype was seen a handful of times. This chain connects TRBV21-1 to TRBJ2-7. TRBV21-1 constitutes a pseudogene. The CDR3 has 16 residues. The CDR3 sequence is CASSKEWPLDSYEQYF. For the CDR3, the DNA is TGTGCCAGCAGCAAAGAGTGGCCACTTGACTCCTACGAGCAGTACTTC.

At least ten counts were recorded for this clonotype. V and J are TRBV12-3 or TRBV12-4 and TRBJ2-3, with no clear D. V was pared by 3 bases and J by 4 bases, with 5 bases between. The CDR3 contains 12 residues. The CDR3 DNA reads TGTGCCAGCAGTTTTAAGGCAGATACGCAGTATTTT. The encoded protein is CASSFKADTQYF.

This clonotype appeared a few times. The chain uses TRBV29-1 and TRBJ2-7, with D unresolved. The CDR3 loop spans 14 amino acids. From germline, CDR1 is SQVTM and CDR2 ANQGSEA. The germline V and J ends were trimmed by 7 bases and 3 bases, with 19 bases remaining between them. In DNA form, the CDR3 reads TGCAGCGGCGCCAAAACCCATTTCGGCTACGAGCAGTACTTC. It encodes CSGAKTHFGYEQYF.

The chain is built from TRBV4-3 and TRBJ2-7, with TRBD2 as a possible D gene (6 bases). This CDR3 is built from 15 residues. Germline CDR1 reads LGHNA; CDR2 reads YSLEER. The germline V and J ends were trimmed by 1 base and 1 base, with 11 bases remaining between them. The chain's CDR3 is CASSQVRGASYEQYF. In nucleotides, the CDR3 is TGCGCCAGCAGCCAAGTGCGGGGCGCGTCCTACGAGCAGTACTTC.

This clonotype was detected only a few times. The chain uses TRBV11-1 and TRBJ2-3, with TRBD2 matching 7 bases. The CDR3 is 19 amino acids. CDR1 is SGHAT, CDR2 FQDESV, per germline (reference sequence). V was clipped by 2 bases and J by 2 bases; unmatched bases: 16. The CDR3 protein is CASSLRPPGLAEPTDTQYF. DNA of the CDR3: TGTGCCAGCAGCTTACGACCGCCGGGGCTAGCGGAACCCACAGATACGCAGTATTTT.

This clonotype was found many times. The chain links TRBV5-1 to TRBJ2-7, with 9 bases identical to TRBD1. CDR1 and CDR2 (germline): SGHRS, YFSETQ. This CDR3 contains 13 residues. J gave up 2 bases and V 5 bases, and 2 bases lay outside the gene matches. The CDR3 DNA reads as TGCGCCAGCAGGCGGGACAGGGCCTACGAGCAGTACTTC. Translating it yields CASRRDRAYEQYF.

This clonotype has just a few counts. CDR3: CSARDLIAGGYEQYF. CDR3 in DNA: TGCAGTGCTAGAGATTTGATAGCGGGAGGTTACGAGCAGTACTTC. The chain recombines TRBV20-1 with TRBJ2-7, with 10 bases lining up with TRBD2. CDR1 and CDR2 (germline): DFQATT, SNEGSKA (reference sequence). With 0 bases clipped from V and 4 bases from J, the junction kept 6 bases outside the gene matches. The CDR3 consists of 15 residues.

The table lists this clonotype with many counts. V gene TRBV29-1 combines with J gene TRBJ2-7, with D perhaps given as TRBD1 or TRBD2 (5 bases each). Germline V gene lookup returns CDR1 SQVTM and CDR2 ANQGSEA. CDR3 size: 13 residues. Trimming took off 8 bases at V and 7 bases at J, with 21 bases between the two ends. The DNA of the CDR3 is TGCAGCCTCTATACAGGACTCTCGGAGGAGCAGTACTTC. It encodes CSLYTGLSEEQYF.

The count of this clonotype is one. This may be a read error: a much more frequent sequence differs by one nucleotide. The chain uses TRBV5-1 and TRBJ2-5; D unresolved. In germline, CDR1 is SGHRS, CDR2 YFSETQ. Trimming removed 2 bases from V and 4 bases from J, with 12 bases in between. This CDR3 has 14 amino acids. The DNA of the CDR3 is TGCGCCAGCAGCTTATACCAGTACCTAGAGACCCAGTACTTC. It codes for CASSLYQYLETQYF.

This clonotype showed up just a few times. The V gene is TRBV12-3 or TRBV12-4, the J gene TRBJ2-7, with 7 bases fitting TRBD2. V lost 9 bases, J lost 5 bases, and 13 bases stayed unmatched. The CDR3 totals 14 residues. The CDR3 bases are TGTGCCAGTTGGTCCGGGACTACACAGCACGAGCAGTACTTC. This translates into CASWSGTTQHEQYF.

For this clonotype: A much larger clone sits a single nucleotide away, making a read error possible. This sequence joins TRBV5-8 and TRBJ1-4; D gene ambiguous. V lost 1 base and J lost 8, with 15 bases in between. The V gene's germline CDR1 is SGHTS and CDR2 YDEGEE. The CDR3 runs 15 residues. CDR3 sequence: CASSLRDSGVEKLFF. DNA for the CDR3: TGTGCCAGCAGCTTGCGCGACTCAGGTGTGGAAAAACTGTTTTTT.

Many counts were recorded for this clonotype. The V gene is TRBV5-4, the J gene TRBJ1-1; D is unclear. Between the trimmed V and J ends, which lost 2 bases and 4 bases, there was a span of 18 bases. There are 16 residues in the CDR3. Germline V gene lookup returns CDR1 SGHNT and CDR2 YYREEE (reference sequence). The CDR3 sequence is CASSFPLPGVSTEAFF. In nucleotides, the CDR3 is TGTGCCAGCAGCTTCCCTCTTCCGGGAGTTAGCACTGAAGCTTTCTTT.

The sample holds many counts of this clonotype. This chain uses TRBV12-3 or TRBV12-4 with TRBJ2-6; D call uncertain. V was trimmed by 5 bases and J by 0 bases, leaving 11 bases between them. The CDR3 loop spans 16 amino acids. CDR3: CASSPSIYSGANVLTF. The CDR3 DNA sequence: TGTGCCAGCAGTCCCTCGATTTACTCTGGGGCCAACGTCCTGACTTTC.

This clonotype was counted only a few times. J is TRBJ2-7 and V is TRBV28; 8 nucleotides agree with TRBD2. Germline values: CDR1 MDHEN, CDR2 SYDVKM. V lost 1 base to trimming and J lost 2 bases; unmatched junction nucleotides: 4. The CDR3 is made up of 15 amino acids. The chain's CDR3 is CASSLSTSGTYEQYF. The CDR3 DNA follows: TGTGCCAGCAGTTTATCAACTAGCGGAACCTACGAGCAGTACTTC.

The chain uses TRBV7-9 and TRBJ2-1; 10 nucleotides line up with TRBD2. Germline CDR1 is SEHNR and CDR2 is FQNEAQ (reference sequence). Trimming took 2 bases from V and 9 from J; bases not matched to a gene: 19. The length of the CDR3 is 19 residues. The CDR3 reads CASSLRSGPSGRVDGEQFF. The CDR3 DNA reads as TGTGCCAGCAGCTTAAGGTCAGGGCCCAGCGGGAGGGTTGATGGTGAGCAGTTCTTC.

This clonotype was detected ten times or more. This chain joins TRBV5-4 and TRBJ2-7; 8 nucleotides match TRBD2. The CDR3 is made up of 15 amino acids. The junction had 6 bases not matched to a gene; V was cut back by 1 base and J by 3 bases. CDR1 and CDR2 from the germline V gene are SGHNT and YYREEE (reference sequence). The CDR3 sequence: CASSLSLSGSYEQYF. In DNA, the CDR3 is TGTGCCAGCAGCTTGAGCTTGAGCGGGAGCTACGAGCAGTACTTC.

The V gene is TRBV27, the J gene TRBJ1-2; D is possibly TRBD1 (5 bases). The CDR3 is 15 residues long. CDR1 is MNHEY and CDR2 is SMNVEV in the germline V gene (reference sequence). V lost 2 bases and J lost 4, with 14 bases in between. Here the CDR3 DNA reads TGTGCCAGCAGTTTAAGGGGCTCCGGCCCCTATGGCTACACCTTC. It is translated as CASSLRGSGPYGYTF.

The rearrangement uses TRBV7-8 and TRBJ2-1; 9 nucleotides match TRBD2. CDR3 length: 18 amino acids. J lost 4 bases, V lost 1 base, and 11 bases had no gene match. Per germline, CDR1 SGHVS and CDR2 FQNEAQ. The CDR3 protein is CASSLVPAGGPVYNEQFF. CDR3 bases: TGTGCCAGCAGCTTAGTCCCAGCGGGAGGACCCGTGTACAATGAGCAGTTCTTC.

The chain couples TRBV6-1 to TRBJ2-1, with 8 bases that match TRBD1. Losses at the gene ends were 6 bases for V and 8 bases for J; bases not matched to a gene: 24. The CDR3 consists of 19 residues. Germline V CDR1 and CDR2: MNHNS, SASEGT. The CDR3 DNA is TGTGCCAGCAGAGGAAAAACACGGACAGGGTTCGAGGGGAACCATGAGCAGTTCTTC. Protein sequence: CASRGKTRTGFEGNHEQFF.

Concerning this clonotype: A much larger clone differs by one base, so this may be a read error. The chain has TRBV4-1 and TRBJ1-5, with D possibly matching TRBD1 (6 bases). This CDR3 is built from 15 residues. CDR1 is MGHRA and CDR2 is YSYEKL in the germline V gene. CDR3 sequence: CANSQVTGAQGPQHF. The CDR3 DNA reads TGCGCCAACAGCCAAGTAACGGGGGCCCAAGGGCCCCAGCATTTT.

Many counts were recorded for this clonotype. The chain has TRBV6-5 and TRBJ1-1; TRBD1 matches at 8 bases. Germline CDR1 reads MNHEY; CDR2 reads SVGAGI. After removal of 1 base from V and 8 bases from J, the junction contained 3 bases not matched to a gene. The CDR3 covers 13 residues. For the CDR3, the DNA is TGTGCCAGCAGTTACTTTCAGGGGGCGGAAGCTTTCTTT. Translation gives CASSYFQGAEAFF.

A few counts support this clonotype. The chain links TRBV4-1 to TRBJ2-7; a possible D gene is TRBD1 (6 bases). The CDR3 loop spans 14 amino acids. The V gene lost 4 bases and the J gene lost 2 bases, with 12 bases spanning the gap. Germline V gene sequence: CDR1 MGHRA, CDR2 YSYEKL. The CDR3 DNA sequence: TGCGCCAGCAGCCCAGTCGGGACACCCTACGAGCAGTACTTC. As protein: CASSPVGTPYEQYF.

As for this clonotype: The germline gene is not matched at one end of the junction; a read error may be the cause. The V and J genes are TRBV4-3 and TRBJ2-6; either TRBD1 or TRBD2 may fit D (5 bases each). Looked up from germline, CDR1 is LGHNA and CDR2 is YSLEER. The CDR3 consists of 16 residues. CDR3 coding DNA: TGCGCCAGCAGCCAAACTCCGGGGCCCGGGGCCAACGTCCCGACTTTC. Translating gives CASSQTPGPGANVPTF.

Concerning this clonotype: A read error may account for a junction end that differs from germline. This chain joins TRBV7-8 and TRBJ1-2; D uncertain. The CDR3 is made up of 14 amino acids. The germline gives CDR1 SGHVS, CDR2 FQNEAQ. CDR3 in amino acids: CACSLRGPSYGYTF. The CDR3 bases are TGTGCCTGCAGCTTAAGAGGACCCAGCTATGGCTACACCTTC.

Note on this clonotype: A junction end diverges from the germline sequence, so it may reflect a read error. The chain joins TRBV12-3 or TRBV12-4 to TRBJ2-2; D perhaps matches TRBD1 (6 bases). This CDR3 has 12 residues. The CDR3 coding sequence is TGTGCCAGCACTAGGGGGACCGGGGAGCTGTTCTTT. The encoded protein is CASTRGTGELFF.

In the case of this clonotype: With a much larger clone just one base away, this may be a read error. The chain uses TRBV28 and TRBJ1-5, with a possible D match to TRBD1 (5 bases). The CDR3 length is 15 residues. The germline V and J ends were trimmed by 6 bases and 2 bases, with 14 bases remaining between them. CDR1 and CDR2 from the germline V gene are MDHEN and SYDVKM. The CDR3 is CASRFGAGGNQPQHF. As DNA, the CDR3 is TGTGCCAGCAGGTTTGGGGCGGGAGGCAATCAGCCCCAGCATTTT.

In regard to this clonotype: A much larger clonotype is one base distant, so this may be a read error. This rearrangement joins TRBV28 to TRBJ2-5; a weak D match, TRBD1 (6 bases). The CDR3 sequence is 14 residues long. The germline V gene encodes CDR1 MDHEN and CDR2 SYDVKM. V was clipped by 6 bases and J by 5 bases, with 16 bases between them. The CDR3 sequence is CASSWPVGHETQYF. DNA of the CDR3: TGTGCCAGCAGCTGGCCCGTGGGACACGAGACCCAGTACTTC.

The V gene is TRBV6-2 or TRBV6-3, the J gene TRBJ2-5; D assignment may be TRBD1 or TRBD2 (5 bases each). This CDR3 has 14 amino acids. Germline CDR1 and CDR2: MNHEY and SVGEGT. The V end was cut by 5 bases, the J end by 3 bases, with 13 bases between. CDR3 residues: CASSAPGPKETQYF. The CDR3 DNA follows: TGTGCCAGCAGTGCCCCGGGACCCAAAGAGACCCAGTACTTC.

Many counts were recorded for this clonotype. This chain uses TRBV7-9 with TRBJ2-2; D is unresolved. Germline assignment: CDR1 SEHNR and CDR2 FQNEAQ (reference sequence). The V end lost 3 bases, the J end lost 3 bases, and 8 bases lay between the germline ends. This CDR3 comprises 14 residues. The DNA of the CDR3 is TGTGCCAGCAGCTTTGATGGTTACACCGGGGAGCTGTTTTTT. As protein: CASSFDGYTGELFF.